This note documents a single T cell receptor beta chain sequence. V shed 0 bases and J 4 bases; nucleotides not matched to a gene: 0. The CDR3 contains 15 residues. Germline lookup yields CDR1 SGHRS and CDR2 YFSETQ. The data are from a study of cytomegalovirus exposure and HLA in healthy donors. 60 Vbeta and 13 Jbeta primers were used in PCR. Profiling relied on immunoSEQ multiplex PCR, and the TCRdb table lists in-frame clones only, not all of them. This table holds some 150,000 clones, 64% found once. The chain combines TRBV5-1 with TRBJ1-6, with TRBD1 matching over 8 bases. Input material: PBMCs. The clonotype originates from a woman in her twenties or thirties in good health and CMV-seropositive. CDR3 protein: CASSLDRGYNSPLHF. For the CDR3, the DNA is TGCGCCAGCAGCTTGGACAGGGGGTATAATTCACCCCTCCACTTT.